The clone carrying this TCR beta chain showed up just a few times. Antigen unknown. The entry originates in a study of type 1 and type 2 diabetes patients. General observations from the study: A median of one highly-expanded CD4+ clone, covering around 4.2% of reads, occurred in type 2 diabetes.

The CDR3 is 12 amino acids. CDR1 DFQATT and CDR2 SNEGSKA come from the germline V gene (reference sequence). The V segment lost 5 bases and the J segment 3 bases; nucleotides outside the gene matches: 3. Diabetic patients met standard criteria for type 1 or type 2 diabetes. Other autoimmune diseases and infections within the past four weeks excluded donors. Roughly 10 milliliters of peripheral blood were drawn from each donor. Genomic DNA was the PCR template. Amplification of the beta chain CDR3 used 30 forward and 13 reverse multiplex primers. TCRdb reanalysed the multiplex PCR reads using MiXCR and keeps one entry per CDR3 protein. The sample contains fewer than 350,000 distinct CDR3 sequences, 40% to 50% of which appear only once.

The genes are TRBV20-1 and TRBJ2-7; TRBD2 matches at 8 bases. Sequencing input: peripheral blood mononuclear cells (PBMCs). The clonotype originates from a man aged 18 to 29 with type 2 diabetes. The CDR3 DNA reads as TGCAGTGCTTTAGCGGGATTCTACGAGCAGTACTTC. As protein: CSALAGFYEQYF.